Sequencing of this T cell receptor beta chain was carried out in a study of monozygotic twins with inflammatory bowel disease. The germline CDR1 and CDR2 sequences are SNHLY and FYNNEI. CDR3 length equals 13 residues. TCRdb reprocessed the 5' RACE reads and keeps a single row for each CDR3 protein, giving no DNA. The sample table sets out some 190,000 distinct CDR3 sequences. This clonotype originated in a human donor with ulcerative colitis or Crohn's disease, or a healthy co-twin of an affected twin (not recorded which). The sequencing input was blood. The chain joins TRBV2 to TRBJ2-5. The CDR3 sequence is CASASRYQETQYF.